This TCR beta chain was retrieved from a study of PD-L1 blockade in urothelial cancer. Germline trimming cut 5 bases from V and 2 bases from J; bases unmatched to any gene: 21. The germline CDR1 and CDR2 sequences are SEHNR and FQNEAQ (reference sequence). This CDR3 comprises 19 residues. Method: immunoSEQ multiplex PCR; TCRdb's copy keeps in-frame clones and lacks some. The sample consists of tens of thousands of clones, less than 90% of them appearing once. This sample's time point: pretreatment peripheral blood. Specimen: PBMCs, collected around atezolizumab (anti-PD-L1) treatment. This chain uses TRBV7-9 with TRBJ2-7; 7 positions agree with TRBD2. The clonotype comes from a woman aged 70 to 79 with urothelial cancer. The CDR3 region has the DNA TGTGCCAGCAGCGAAACTCAGGGTAGCGGGTTTTACAGAACCTACGAGCAGTACTTC. Encoded protein: CASSETQGSGFYRTYEQYF.